The clone carrying this T cell receptor beta chain was observed a handful of times. The data originate from a study of blood T cell repertoires in COVID-19. Using immunoSEQ multiplex PCR, the repertoire was profiled, and TCRdb retains in-frame clones only, with some absent. The sample contains roughly 150,000 clones, roughly 85% of which appear only once. V gave up 3 bases and J gave up 6 bases; unmatched junction bases: 14. Germline V gene lookup returns CDR1 DFQATT and CDR2 SNEGSKA (reference sequence). The CDR3 has 17 residues. Sequencing used peripheral blood. The chain employs TRBV20-1 and TRBJ2-1; 10 bases agree with TRBD2. The TCR originated in a human donor in a cohort sampled during active COVID-19. The CDR3 DNA is TGCAGTGCTAGTAGGTTACTAGCGGGACTGATGGGCAATGAGCAGTTCTTC. Translated, it gives CSASRLLAGLMGNEQFF.